Described below is a single TCR beta chain sequence and its context. The data originate from a study of cytotoxic CD8 clonotypes in ibrutinib-treated CLL. Measured with immunoSEQ multiplex PCR; TCRdb has only the in-frame clones, and not every one. The sample records 150,000 or so clones, under 90% being singletons. The sample here was PBMCs, taken after 24 months of ibrutinib treatment. The origin of this receptor is a human donor with chronic lymphocytic leukemia.

The chain's CDR3 is CASSRRGGRDFGEQFF. The CDR3 coding sequence is TGTGCCAGCAGCCGACGGGGCGGGAGAGACTTTGGTGAGCAGTTCTTC. The J gene is TRBJ2-1, the V gene TRBV7-2; 7 positions agree with TRBD2. Trimming removed 5 bases from V and 9 bases from J; junction bases left unmatched: 16. The CDR3 has 16 residues. Per germline, CDR1 SGHTA and CDR2 FQGNSA.